This TCR beta chain was captured by sequencing in a study of human T cells and chemical hapten exposure. Across the study: Each patch test put 0.01% DPC on the upper back, and results were read at 6 days. Study-level points and caveats: Expanded TCRs formed significantly more large CDR3 similarity clusters than controls.

The time point is: pre-sensitization, week 0. Treatment meaning: therapeutic diphenylcyclopropenone sensitization with weekly scalp DPC. This clonotype was detected ten times or more. Its antigen is as yet unknown. The CDR3 length is 14 residues. The germline V and J ends were trimmed by 7 bases and 4 bases, with 16 bases remaining between them. For the library, individual cDNA molecules each received unique molecular identifiers. TCRdb re-analysed the RACE reads in MiXCR, keeping a single row per CDR3 protein. The sample has more than 300,000 distinct CDR3 sequences; 5.5% are singletons. This chain connects TRBV12-3 or TRBV12-4 to TRBJ1-1; D unresolved. This receptor was obtained from a woman aged 18-29 years with alopecia areata. Some clones in this sample may be carry-over from other donors' samples. The specimen comprised whole blood, sampled in connection with sensitization to the hapten diphenylcyclopropenone (DPC). The CDR3 reads CASTYQGRSTEAFF. The CDR3 DNA is TGTGCCAGCACCTATCAAGGACGGTCCACTGAAGCTTTCTTT.